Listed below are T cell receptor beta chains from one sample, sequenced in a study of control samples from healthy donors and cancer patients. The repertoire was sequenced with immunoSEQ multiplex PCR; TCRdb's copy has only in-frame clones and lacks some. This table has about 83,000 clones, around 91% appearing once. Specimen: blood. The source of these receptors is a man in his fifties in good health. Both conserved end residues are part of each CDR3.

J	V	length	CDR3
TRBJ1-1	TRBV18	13	CASSQGLDTEAFF
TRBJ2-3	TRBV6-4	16	CASSEWGQGAPDTQYF
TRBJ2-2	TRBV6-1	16	CASSEQRQRGTGELFF
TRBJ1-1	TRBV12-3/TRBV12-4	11	CASSFRSEAFF
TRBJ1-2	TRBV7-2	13	CASSRGVAYGYTF
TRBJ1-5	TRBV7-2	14	CASSLGGVNQPQHF
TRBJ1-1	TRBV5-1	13	CASSLQGMAEAFF
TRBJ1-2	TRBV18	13	CASSQIRDDGYTF
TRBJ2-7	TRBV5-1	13	CASSAGQTYEQYF
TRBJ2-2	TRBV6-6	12	CASSYHSGELFF
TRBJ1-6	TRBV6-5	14	CASSPDRGSSPLHF
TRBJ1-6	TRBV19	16	CASSPGIGGYNSPLHF
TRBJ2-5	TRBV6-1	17	CASSGGTSGGYQETQYF
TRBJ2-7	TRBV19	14	CASSMDREIYEQYF
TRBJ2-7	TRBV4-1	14	CASSPADPPYEQYF
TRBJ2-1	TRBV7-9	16	CASSPRLAGGDNEQFF
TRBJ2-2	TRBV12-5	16	CASGPRQGDGAGELFF
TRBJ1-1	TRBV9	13	CASSVFAGTEAFF
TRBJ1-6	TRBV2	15	CASSLSLQGDSPLHF
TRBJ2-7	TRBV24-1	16	CATSDSPGQGTYEQYF
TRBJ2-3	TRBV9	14	CASSFSGGTDTQYF
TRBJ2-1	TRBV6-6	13	CASSYQGLNEQFF
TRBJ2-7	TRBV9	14	CASSVADSSYEQYF
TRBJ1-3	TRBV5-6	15	CASSLGRGAGNTIYF
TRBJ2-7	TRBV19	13	CASSIGQGNEQYF
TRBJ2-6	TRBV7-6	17	CASSLSLGGDGANVLTF
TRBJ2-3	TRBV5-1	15	CASSLLQVNTDTQYF
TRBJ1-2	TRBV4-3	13	CASSPRTGEGYTF
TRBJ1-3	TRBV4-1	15	CASSQVLTSGNTIYF
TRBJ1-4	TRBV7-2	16	CASSLVRLPEGEKLFF
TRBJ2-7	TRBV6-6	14	CASSQTSGPYEQYF
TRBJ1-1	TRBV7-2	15	CASSSLSGTNTEAFF
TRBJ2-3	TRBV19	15	CASSEQGAGTDTQYF
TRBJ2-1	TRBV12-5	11	CASGLKDEQFF
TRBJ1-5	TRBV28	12	CAVQGTSQPQHF
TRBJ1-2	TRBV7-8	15	CASRDRGLGLYGYTF
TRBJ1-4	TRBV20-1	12	CSVTDGNEKLFF
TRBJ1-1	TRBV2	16	CASSPWTAGMNTEAFF
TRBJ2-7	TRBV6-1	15	CASSESSALPYEQYF
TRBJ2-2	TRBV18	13	CASSPISTGELFF
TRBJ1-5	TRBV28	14	CASSFRGLGLPQHF
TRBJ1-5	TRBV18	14	CASSPDPRNQPQHF
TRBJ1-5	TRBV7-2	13	CASSPRVNQPQHF
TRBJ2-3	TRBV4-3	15	CASSYKAGATDTQYF
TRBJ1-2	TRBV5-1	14	CASSGGRTDYGYTF
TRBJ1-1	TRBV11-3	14	CASSKDTTNTEAFF
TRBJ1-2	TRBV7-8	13	CASSSGTGWGYTF
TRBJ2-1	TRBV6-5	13	CASSATGTTEQFF
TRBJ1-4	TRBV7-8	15	CASTQGGTTNEKLFF
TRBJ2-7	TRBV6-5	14	CASRPNDRVHEQYF
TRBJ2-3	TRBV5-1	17	CASSSLTSGGSTDTQYF
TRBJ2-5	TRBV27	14	CASSLRRTKETQYF